This entry lists 10 T cell receptor beta chains sequenced from one sample in a study of cytomegalovirus exposure and HLA in healthy donors. Sequenced by immunoSEQ multiplex PCR; TCRdb stores in-frame clones only, minus some. The profile covers about 120,000 clones, with roughly 90% appearing a single time and about 6% taken by the ten largest. Sequenced input: PBMCs. The receptors derive from a woman aged 18-29 years in good health and CMV-seropositive.

J is TRBJ2-3 and V is TRBV30; TRBD2 aligns across 8 bases. J lost 4 bases, V lost 0 bases, and 6 bases had no gene match. Germline V CDR1 and CDR2: GTSNPN, SVGIG (reference sequence). The CDR3 covers 15 residues. This CDR3 reads CAWSVGSGGADTQYF. The CDR3 DNA reads as TGTGCCTGGAGTGTAGGGAGCGGGGGAGCAGATACGCAGTATTTT.

The chain combines TRBV27 with TRBJ1-5; TRBD1 agrees at 7 bases. V gave up 5 bases and J gave up 0 bases; unmatched junction bases: 1. Germline V gives CDR1 MNHEY, CDR2 SMNVEV (reference sequence). The CDR3 totals 14 residues. The CDR3 bases are TGTGCCAGCAGTGACAGGGATAGCAATCAGCCCCAGCATTTT. Translating it yields CASSDRDSNQPQHF.

This clone was counted between two and nine times. The chain carries TRBV9 and TRBJ2-5, with 14 bases fitting TRBD2. The V gene's germline CDR1 is SGDLS and CDR2 YYNGEE. V lost 2 bases, J lost 5 bases, and 5 bases stayed unmatched. The CDR3 length is 16 residues. The CDR3 sequence: CASSVTSGGAHETQYF. The CDR3 DNA reads TGTGCCAGCAGCGTGACTAGCGGGGGGGCCCATGAGACCCAGTACTTC. The full variable domain, with the rest looked up from reference TRBV9 and TRBJ2-5, is DSGVTQTPKHLITATGQRVTLRCSPRSGDLSVYWYQQSLDQGLQFLIQYYNGEERAKGNILERFSAQQFPDLHSELNLSSLELGDSALYFCASSVTSGGAHETQYFGPGTRLLVL.

The V and J genes are TRBV11-3 and TRBJ2-7; 7 bases map to TRBD1. The germline CDR1 and CDR2 sequences are SGHNT and YENEEA. V lost 9 bases, J lost 4 bases, and 6 bases stayed unmatched. CDR3 length: 12 amino acids. The CDR3 region is CASRQGQYEQYF. The CDR3 DNA follows: TGTGCCAGTAGACAGGGTCAATACGAGCAGTACTTC.

This chain joins TRBV6-1 and TRBJ2-7; 10 bases map to TRBD2. CDR1 and CDR2 from the germline V gene are MNHNS and SASEGT. The CDR3 covers 14 residues. J was trimmed by 5 bases and V by 3 bases; bases with no gene match: 4. Written as DNA, the CDR3 is TGTGCCAGCAGTGAGGGACTAGCGACTGACGAGCAGTACTTC. Its protein is CASSEGLATDEQYF.

This clone has a single count. The CDR3 coding sequence is TGTGCCAGCAGCGCACAGAGAGCGGGGCTGTTTTTCCACGAGCAGTACTTC. Translating it yields CASSAQRAGLFFHEQYF. This rearrangement joins TRBV14 to TRBJ2-7, with TRBD2 matching 7 bases. The CDR3 loop spans 17 amino acids. Per germline, CDR1 SGHDN and CDR2 FVKESK. V lost 5 bases, J lost 5 bases, and 18 bases stayed unmatched.

V is TRBV5-1 and J is TRBJ2-3; 12 bases agree with TRBD2. This CDR3 is 17 amino acids long. Germline V gene lookup returns CDR1 SGHRS and CDR2 YFSETQ. Losses at the gene ends were 4 bases for V and 5 bases for J; bases not matched to a gene: 11. DNA of the CDR3: TGCGCCAGCAGCAGCAGGACTAGCGGGGCCCGGATAGATACGCAGTATTTT. This codes for CASSSRTSGARIDTQYF.

The chain links TRBV30 to TRBJ1-1; D is uncertain. The CDR3 contains 13 residues. In germline, CDR1 is GTSNPN, CDR2 SVGIG (reference sequence). The V end was cut by 4 bases, the J end by 1 base, with 10 bases between. The CDR3 DNA reads TGTGCCTGGAACATCGCAGGGAACACTGAAGCTTTCTTT. Its protein product is CAWNIAGNTEAFF.

The V and J genes are TRBV14 and TRBJ2-1; a possible D gene is TRBD2 (6 bases). The V gene lost 1 base and the J gene lost 8 bases, with 24 bases spanning the gap. CDR3 length equals 18 residues. Germline V lookup: CDR1 SGHDN, CDR2 FVKESK. In DNA, the CDR3 is TGTGCCAGCAGCCAAGGGGGCCGACCGGGACTCTGGGGCTATGAGCAGTTCTTC. Encoded protein: CASSQGGRPGLWGYEQFF. The full variable domain, rest sourced from reference TRBV14 and TRBJ2-1, is EAGVTQFPSHSVIEKGQTVTLRCDPISGHDNLYWYRRVMGKEIKFLLHFVKESKQDESGMPNNRFLAERTGGTYSTLKVQPAELEDSGVYFCASSQGGRPGLWGYEQFFGPGTRLTVL.

This clone has only a few counts. The chain links TRBV18 to TRBJ2-3; TRBD1 matches 7 bases. The V and J ends lost 3 bases and 5 bases, in that order; junction bases with no gene match: 5. The CDR3 covers 14 residues. CDR1 and CDR2 (germline): KGHSH, LQKENI. The CDR3 nucleotides read TGTGCCAGCTCACCCACCACAGGGGTAGATACGCAGTATTTT. This codes for CASSPTTGVDTQYF.